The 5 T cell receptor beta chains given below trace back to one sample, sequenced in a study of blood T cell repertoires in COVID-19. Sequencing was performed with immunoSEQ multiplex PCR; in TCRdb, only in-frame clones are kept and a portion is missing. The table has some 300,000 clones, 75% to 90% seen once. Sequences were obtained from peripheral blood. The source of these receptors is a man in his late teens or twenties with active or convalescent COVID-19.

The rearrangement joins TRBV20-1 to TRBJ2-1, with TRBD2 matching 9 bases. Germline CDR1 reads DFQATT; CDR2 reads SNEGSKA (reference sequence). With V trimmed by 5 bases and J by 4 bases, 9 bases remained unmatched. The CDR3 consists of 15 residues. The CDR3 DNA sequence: TGCAGTGCTTGTGCCGGCGGGAGGGTATACAATGAGCAGTTCTTC. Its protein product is CSACAGGRVYNEQFF.

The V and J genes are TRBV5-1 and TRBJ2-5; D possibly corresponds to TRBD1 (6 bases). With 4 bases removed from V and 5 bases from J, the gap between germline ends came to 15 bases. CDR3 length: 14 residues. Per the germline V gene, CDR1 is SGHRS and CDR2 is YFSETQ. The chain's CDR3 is CASSQTTGGETQYF. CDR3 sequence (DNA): TGCGCCAGCAGCCAAACGACAGGCGGGGAGACCCAGTACTTC. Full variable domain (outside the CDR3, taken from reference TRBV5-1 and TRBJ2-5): KAGVTQTPRYLIKTRGQQVTLSCSPISGHRSVSWYQQTPGQGLQFLFEYFSETQRNKGNFPGRFSGRQFSNSRSEMNVSTLELGDSALYLCASSQTTGGETQYFGPGTRLLVL.

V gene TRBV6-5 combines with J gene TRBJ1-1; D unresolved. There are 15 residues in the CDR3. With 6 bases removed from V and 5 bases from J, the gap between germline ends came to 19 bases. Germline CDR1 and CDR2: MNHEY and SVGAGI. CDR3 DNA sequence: TGTGCCAGCAGGGTAAGGGAGGGAAGGGAAACTGAAGCTTTCTTT. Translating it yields CASRVREGRETEAFF.

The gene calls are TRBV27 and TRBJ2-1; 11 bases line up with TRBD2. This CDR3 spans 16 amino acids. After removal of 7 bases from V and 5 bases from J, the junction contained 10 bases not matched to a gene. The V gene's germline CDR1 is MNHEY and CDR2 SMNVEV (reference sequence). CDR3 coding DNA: TGTGCCAGCACCCCACTAGCGGGGGAACAAGACAATGAGCAGTTCTTC. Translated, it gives CASTPLAGEQDNEQFF.

CDR3 residues: CASSFTGMDGYTF. The CDR3 DNA reads TGCGCCAGCAGCTTCACAGGGATGGACGGCTACACCTTC. This chain links TRBV5-1 with TRBJ1-2, with D maybe TRBD1 (6 bases). Trimming removed 2 bases from V and 8 bases from J, with 13 bases in between. The CDR3 is 13 amino acids. Germline values: CDR1 SGHRS, CDR2 YFSETQ.